The rows below give T cell receptor beta chains drawn from one sample of a study of OX40 agonist ivuxolimab in advanced cancers. Generated by immunoSEQ multiplex PCR, the TCRdb table keeps only in-frame clones and is missing some. The table has some 74,000 clones, more than 85% seen once; the top ten hold 1% to 1.2%. This specimen consisted of CD4+ or CD8+ T cells sorted from blood, obtained in a trial of the OX40 agonist ivuxolimab. These receptors were taken from an adult with an advanced solid tumor such as melanoma, head and neck, liver or kidney cancer. Each CDR3 is given with its conserved first and last residue. A D gene is named only where the DNA matches it firmly. Clone size is shown for a subset of rows, as once, few, many or a class of expanded clone.

V	size	J	D	CDR3	DNA
TRBV7-9	once	TRBJ1-4	.	CASSRGGDGKWEKLFF	TGTGCCAGCTCCAGAGGGGGAGATGGGAAGTGGGAAAAACTGTTTTTT
TRBV6-6	.	TRBJ1-2	.	CASSSSGGQGYGYTF	TGTGCCAGCAGTAGTTCCGGGGGGCAGGGTTATGGCTACACCTTC
TRBV5-1	.	TRBJ1-5	TRBD1	CASSPGTGDQPQHF	TGCGCCAGCAGCCCAGGGACAGGGGATCAGCCCCAGCATTTT
TRBV9	.	TRBJ2-7	.	CASSVVGSLSYEQYF	TGTGCCAGCAGCGTAGTGGGCAGCCTCTCCTACGAGCAGTACTTC
TRBV19	.	TRBJ1-3	.	CASSIAGSGNTIYF	TGTGCCAGTAGTATTGCGGGGTCTGGAAACACCATATATTTT
TRBV7-9	.	TRBJ2-6	.	CASSHQTRSGANVLTF	TGTGCCAGCAGCCACCAAACCCGATCTGGGGCCAACGTCCTGACTTTC
TRBV19	.	TRBJ2-1	TRBD1	CASSTGQGRYNEQFF	TGTGCCAGTAGTACTGGACAGGGGCGATACAATGAGCAGTTCTTC
TRBV10-1	.	TRBJ1-2	.	CASSPDANYGYTF	TGCGCCAGCAGTCCGGATGCAAACTATGGCTACACCTTC
TRBV5-4	.	TRBJ1-3	TRBD1	CATSAQGVPGTIYF	TGTGCCACCTCCGCGCAGGGGGTGCCGGGCACCATATATTTT
TRBV5-1	.	TRBJ1-2	TRBD1	CASSLGGGQDYGYTF	TGCGCCAGCAGCTTAGGGGGCGGACAGGACTATGGCTACACCTTC
TRBV2	.	TRBJ2-1	.	CASSASAGNEQFF	TGTGCCAGCAGTGCCTCGGCCGGCAATGAGCAGTTCTTC